These 28 T cell receptor beta chains originate from one sample sequenced in a study of blood T cell repertoires in COVID-19. Assay: immunoSEQ multiplex PCR; the TCRdb copy retains only in-frame clones and omits some. This sample yields over 110,000 clones, of which approximately 80% are seen a single time; 3.5% to 5% belongs to the top ten. The sample comprised PBMCs or T cells enriched from blood (not recorded which). All receptors come from a man aged 45 to 65 in a cohort exposed to, infected with or recovered from COVID-19 (not recorded which).

The chain combines TRBV19 with TRBJ2-7, with D possibly matching TRBD2 (7 bases). Trimming took off 3 bases at V and 4 bases at J, with 16 bases between the two ends. Germline V gene lookup returns CDR1 LNHDA and CDR2 SQIVND (reference sequence). The CDR3 runs to 15 residues. The CDR3 is CASSIASGGLYEQYF. The CDR3 DNA reads as TGTGCCAGTAGTATCGCATCGGGGGGCCTTTACGAGCAGTACTTC.

The chain links TRBV29-1 to TRBJ2-3, with 7 bases that match TRBD1. Germline lookup yields CDR1 SQVTM and CDR2 ANQGSEA. The CDR3 runs 10 residues. The chain's CDR3 is CVGQADTQYF. As DNA, the CDR3 is TGCGTCGGACAGGCAGATACGCAGTATTTT.

The chain couples TRBV7-9 to TRBJ1-4; 8 nucleotides agree with TRBD1. This CDR3 comprises 15 residues. Germline V gives CDR1 SEHNR, CDR2 FQNEAQ (reference sequence). J gave up 8 bases and V 5 bases, and 10 bases lay outside the gene matches. The CDR3 loop is CASSGGTGVAEKLFF. The CDR3 DNA reads TGTGCCAGCAGCGGCGGGACAGGAGTGGCGGAAAAACTGTTTTTT.

This rearrangement joins TRBV6-5 to TRBJ2-7, with D maybe TRBD1 (5 bases). CDR3 length equals 13 residues. Trimming removed 4 bases at V and 2 bases at J, with 9 bases between. Germline assignment: CDR1 MNHEY and CDR2 SVGAGI. CDR3 sequence: CASSSQAPYEQYF. Here the CDR3 DNA reads TGTGCCAGCAGTTCACAGGCGCCCTACGAGCAGTACTTC.

This chain joins TRBV3-1 (or the pseudogene TRBV3-2) and TRBJ1-5; D is unresolved. The CDR3 is 14 residues long. Germline V lookup: CDR1 LGHDT, CDR2 YNNKEL (reference sequence). Between the trimmed V and J ends, which lost 1 base and 6 bases, there was a span of 10 bases. The CDR3 loop is CASSQAGGGQPQHF. The CDR3 bases are TGTGCCAGCAGCCAAGCGGGAGGTGGTCAGCCCCAGCATTTT.

This chain connects TRBV24-1 to TRBJ2-1; no clear D. The CDR3 is 11 residues long. Germline V gene data show CDR1 as KGHDR and CDR2 as SFDVKD. The V and J ends lost 8 bases and 4 bases respectively, with 5 bases between them. In nucleotides, the CDR3 is TGTGCCACCATGCAGTACAATGAGCAGTTCTTC. This encodes CATMQYNEQFF.

V usage is TRBV3-1 (or the pseudogene TRBV3-2) and J usage is TRBJ2-2; no clear D. Trimming pared 6 bases from V and 6 bases from J, leaving 8 bases between. Germline V gene data show CDR1 as LGHDT and CDR2 as YNNKEL (reference sequence). The CDR3 totals 12 residues. CDR3 nucleotide sequence: TGTGCCAGCAGACCCAGTCCCGGGGAGCTGTTTTTT. Amino acid sequence: CASRPSPGELFF.

The chain joins TRBV7-2 to TRBJ2-3; TRBD2 matches at 8 bases. The CDR3 runs to 14 residues. Trimming took 7 bases from V and 3 from J; bases not matched to a gene: 6. CDR1 SGHTA and CDR2 FQGNSA come from the germline V gene. The chain's CDR3 is CASNPGLVTDTQYF. The CDR3, as DNA: TGTGCCAGCAACCCGGGACTAGTGACAGATACGCAGTATTTT.

This clone came up once. The chain combines TRBV6-5 with TRBJ2-7; tentatively, D is TRBD1 (6 bases). Germline lookup yields CDR1 MNHEY and CDR2 SVGAGI. The V end was cut by 7 bases, the J end by 3 bases, with 19 bases between. The CDR3 consists of 15 residues. CDR3 bases: TGTGCCAGCACCTGGACTCTAGGGGGAGACTACGAGCAGTACTTC. It codes for CASTWTLGGDYEQYF.

This chain connects TRBV7-9 to TRBJ1-6; D unclear. From germline, CDR1 is SEHNR and CDR2 FQNEAQ (reference sequence). V lost 4 bases and J 7 bases, leaving 11 bases between the germline ends. The CDR3 is 14 residues long. The CDR3 loop reads CASSSTPSNSPLHF. The CDR3 bases are TGTGCCAGCAGCTCTACCCCAAGCAATTCACCCCTCCACTTT.

The V and J genes are TRBV7-6 and TRBJ2-3, with 11 bases aligning to TRBD2. Per the germline V gene, CDR1 is SGHVS and CDR2 is FNYEAQ. This CDR3 has 16 amino acids. V lost 0 bases and J lost 2; bases outside the gene matches: 1. Written as DNA, the CDR3 is TGTGCCAGCAGCTTAGCGGGACTAGCGGTCACAGATACGCAGTATTTT. Translating it yields CASSLAGLAVTDTQYF.

The chain carries TRBV7-9 and TRBJ2-1; TRBD2 agrees at 10 bases. CDR3 length: 13 amino acids. J was trimmed by 10 bases and V by 5 bases; bases with no gene match: 5. The germline V gene encodes CDR1 SEHNR and CDR2 FQNEAQ (reference sequence). CDR3 nucleotides: TGTGCCAGCAGCATATTAGCGGGGGGCGAGCAGTTCTTC. Its protein product is CASSILAGGEQFF.

This chain joins TRBV2 and TRBJ2-5; 7 bases fit TRBD2. The CDR3 is 16 amino acids. Unmatched junction bases numbered 6, after V lost 1 base and J lost 1 base. Germline loops: CDR1 SNHLY, CDR2 FYNNEI. The CDR3 reads CASSEGGGFIQETQYF. CDR3 DNA sequence: TGTGCCAGCAGTGAAGGGGGGGGTTTCATCCAAGAGACCCAGTACTTC.

The chain carries TRBV6-2 or TRBV6-3 and TRBJ1-1; possibly TRBD1 for D (6 bases). Trimming shortened V by 5 bases and J by 1 base, and 8 bases separated the two germline ends. The CDR3 length is 13 residues. Germline V gene sequence: CDR1 MNHEY, CDR2 SVGEGT. The chain's CDR3 is CASSQGQNTEAFF. In nucleotides, the CDR3 is TGTGCCAGCAGTCAGGGACAGAACACTGAAGCTTTCTTT.

CDR3 region: CASSEHRDEQFF. CDR3 in DNA: TGTGCCAGCAGTGAACACCGGGATGAGCAGTTCTTC. The V gene is TRBV2, the J gene TRBJ2-1; the D is unclear. From germline, CDR1 is SNHLY and CDR2 FYNNEI. CDR3 size: 12 residues. V shed 2 bases and J shed 8 bases, with 7 bases lying between them. Variable domain in full (rest from reference TRBV2 and TRBJ2-1): EPEVTQTPSHQVTQMGQEVILRCVPISNHLYFYWYRQILGQKVEFLVSFYNNEISEKSEIFDDQFSVERPDGSNFTLKIRSTKLEDSAMYFCASSEHRDEQFFGPGTRLTVL.

This sequence joins TRBV21-1 and TRBJ1-1; the D call in the table, TRBD1, was not verified against the DNA. TRBV21-1 is termed a pseudogene. The CDR3 extends over 15 amino acids. The CDR3 region is CASSLKIRRGAEAFF. The CDR3 coding sequence is TGTGCCAGCAGCCTAAAAATCCGCAGGGGGGCTGAAGCTTTCTTT.

This clone came up once. The chain joins TRBV7-9 to TRBJ2-6; a weak D match, TRBD1 (5 bases). Germline values: CDR1 SEHNR, CDR2 FQNEAQ (reference sequence). The germline V and J ends were trimmed by 5 bases and 0 bases, with 17 bases remaining between them. CDR3 length equals 18 residues. CDR3 nucleotide sequence: TGTGCCAGCAGCCACCCTCCAGGGCCTCACTCTGGGGCCAACGTCCTGACTTTC. This encodes CASSHPPGPHSGANVLTF.

This clone was detected only a few times. J is TRBJ1-6 and V is TRBV14; 7 nucleotides align to TRBD1. The CDR3 is 13 residues long. Germline-derived CDR1 and CDR2 are SGHDN and FVKESK. J lost 10 bases, V lost 3 bases, and 3 bases had no gene match. CDR3 sequence reads: CASSQTGNSPLHF. CDR3 DNA: TGTGCCAGCAGCCAGACAGGGAACTCACCCCTCCACTTT.

This chain connects TRBV28 to TRBJ1-6; D uncertain. V gave up 6 bases and J gave up 10 bases, with 16 bases separating them. This CDR3 has 14 residues. Germline CDR1 MDHEN, CDR2 SYDVKM. This CDR3 reads CASRALGGGSPLHF. In DNA, the CDR3 is TGTGCCAGCAGGGCCCTTGGAGGCGGGTCACCCCTCCACTTT.

The chain links TRBV4-1 to TRBJ2-3; 7 positions match TRBD2. The ends lost 1 base at V and 2 bases at J; junction bases unmatched: 3. The germline CDR1 and CDR2 sequences are MGHRA and YSYEKL. The CDR3 contains 15 residues. The CDR3 loop is CASSQGDYPTDTQYF. CDR3 bases: TGCGCCAGCAGCCAAGGGGACTACCCCACAGATACGCAGTATTTT.

The chain is built from TRBV28 and TRBJ2-3, with TRBD2 matching over 14 bases. The V gene's germline CDR1 is MDHEN and CDR2 SYDVKM. V lost 7 bases and J lost 7; bases outside the gene matches: 13. This CDR3 has 17 amino acids. The chain's CDR3 is CASIPEGLAGEWNTQYF. CDR3 coding DNA: TGTGCCAGCATCCCTGAGGGACTAGCGGGAGAGTGGAATACGCAGTATTTT.

This clone was counted only a few times. This rearrangement joins TRBV11-3 to TRBJ2-1, with D possibly matching TRBD1 (5 bases). Per the germline V gene, CDR1 is SGHNT and CDR2 is YENEEA. The CDR3 is 15 amino acids. Trimming shortened V by 2 bases and J by 4 bases, and 12 bases separated the two germline ends. CDR3 protein: CASSLRSTDYNEQFF. Here the CDR3 DNA reads TGTGCCAGCAGCTTAAGATCGACAGATTACAATGAGCAGTTCTTC.

The V call is TRBV5-5, the J call TRBJ2-5, with 8 bases lining up with TRBD2. The V gene end was trimmed by 6 bases and the J gene end by 5 bases; junction bases not matched to a gene: 6. The CDR3 is 13 residues long. Germline V CDR1 and CDR2: SGHKS, YYEKEE (reference sequence). The CDR3 protein is CASTRTSTETQYF. CDR3 bases: TGTGCCAGCACCCGGACTAGCACGGAGACCCAGTACTTC.

In its sample, this clone was seen a few times. The chain carries TRBV12-3 or TRBV12-4 and TRBJ2-5; possible D gene TRBD2, 5 bases. V gave up 6 bases and J gave up 1 base, with 9 bases separating them. This CDR3 is built from 13 residues. CDR3 loop: CASRDWSQETQYF. CDR3 coding DNA: TGTGCCAGCAGGGACTGGAGCCAAGAGACCCAGTACTTC.

CDR3 coding DNA: TGCGCCAGCCGGGGGGAGGTGGACAATCAGCCCCAGCATTTT. This gives the protein CASRGEVDNQPQHF. The chain links TRBV10-2 to TRBJ1-5; weak D call: TRBD1 (5 bases). V was pared by 8 bases and J by 3 bases, with 14 bases between. Germline V CDR1 and CDR2: WSHSY, SAAADI. This CDR3 is 14 amino acids long.

The chain has TRBV27 and TRBJ1-6, with 9 bases that match TRBD1. The germline V gene has CDR1 MNHEY and CDR2 SMNVEV (reference sequence). CDR3 length: 14 amino acids. Trimming removed 7 bases from V and 8 bases from J; junction bases left unmatched: 6. Here the CDR3 DNA reads TGTGCCAGCACTAGGGGACAGGGTCATTCACCCCTCCACTTT. It codes for CASTRGQGHSPLHF.

The rearrangement links TRBV19 to TRBJ2-3; 12 nucleotides match TRBD2. This CDR3 is 20 amino acids long. Germline loops: CDR1 LNHDA, CDR2 SQIVND (reference sequence). Losses at the gene ends were 7 bases for V and 2 bases for J; bases not matched to a gene: 19. The CDR3 DNA follows: TGTGCCAGTAACTCTCCGACTAGCGGGGGCCCACTTCGGGCCACAGATACGCAGTATTTT. This translates into CASNSPTSGGPLRATDTQYF.

The V gene is TRBV30, the J gene TRBJ1-4; 8 nucleotides line up with TRBD1. CDR1 and CDR2 (germline): GTSNPN, SVGIG (reference sequence). The CDR3 is 16 residues long. V was pared by 1 base and J by 5 bases, with 9 bases of the junction left unmatched. The CDR3 region is CAWSGARDRSNEKLFF. In DNA form, the CDR3 reads TGTGCCTGGAGTGGAGCTCGGGACAGGTCCAATGAAAAACTGTTTTTT. The full variable domain, its missing parts supplied by reference TRBV30 and TRBJ1-4, is SQTIHQWPATLVQPVGSPLSLECTVEGTSNPNLYWYRQAAGRGLQLLFYSVGIGQISSEVPQNLSASRPQDRQFILSSKKLLLSDSGFYLCAWSGARDRSNEKLFFGSGTQLSVL.